What follows are 20 T cell receptor beta chains derived from one specimen sequenced in a study of T-cell reconstitution after alpha-beta-depleted transplantation in children. The authors prepared the TCRbeta library with unique molecular identifiers. Each CDR3 protein gets one entry after TCRdb re-called the PCR reads with MiXCR. The data contain roughly 400,000 distinct CDR3 sequences, about a fifth of them singletons. The specimen was PBMCs from the stem cell graft donor, collected from the stem cell graft. The receptor source for this set is a human donor who donated a stem cell graft to a child with acute myeloid leukemia.

This chain connects TRBV5-5 to TRBJ2-1, with TRBD2 matching 12 bases. This CDR3 region has 15 residues. Trimming took 4 bases from V and 6 from J; bases not matched to a gene: 5. In germline, CDR1 is SGHKS, CDR2 YYEKEE (reference sequence). CDR3 protein: CASSGLAGKGNEQFF. The DNA of the CDR3 is TGTGCCAGCAGCGGACTAGCGGGAAAGGGCAATGAGCAGTTCTTC.

The genes are TRBV20-1 and TRBJ2-7; no clear D gene. This CDR3 has 11 amino acids. Germline V gene data show CDR1 as DFQATT and CDR2 as SNEGSKA (reference sequence). Trimming stripped 7 bases from V and 2 bases from J, with 9 bases between. CDR3 coding DNA: TGCAGTGTTACCTCCCCCTACGAGCAGTACTTC. Its translation is CSVTSPYEQYF.

This clonotype was found many times. The J gene is TRBJ1-2, the V gene TRBV29-1; 7 bases match TRBD1. Germline V gives CDR1 SQVTM, CDR2 ANQGSEA. The CDR3 runs to 12 residues. After removal of 6 bases from V and 4 bases from J, the junction contained 5 bases not matched to a gene. The CDR3 DNA sequence: TGCAGCGTGGGGACAGTCTCCTATGGCTACACCTTC. Encoded protein: CSVGTVSYGYTF.

A few counts support this clonotype. J is TRBJ2-7 and V is TRBV24-1; weak D call: TRBD1 (7 bases). The CDR3 spans 15 residues. The V gene's germline CDR1 is KGHDR and CDR2 SFDVKD. The V and J ends lost 3 bases and 6 bases respectively, with 17 bases between them. CDR3 nucleotides: TGTGCCACCAGTGATGTGGACAGGAGGGCAGGCGAGCAGTACTTC. It codes for CATSDVDRRAGEQYF.

This clonotype was counted only a few times. The V call is TRBV5-1, the J call TRBJ2-2; no definite D call. This CDR3 has 14 residues. Germline CDR1 reads SGHRS; CDR2 reads YFSETQ. Trimming removed 2 bases from V and 5 bases from J, with 10 bases in between. The CDR3 loop is CASSLRAETGELFF. CDR3 sequence (DNA): TGCGCCAGCAGCTTACGGGCGGAGACCGGGGAGCTGTTTTTT.

The chain joins TRBV14 to TRBJ1-6, with 9 bases matching TRBD1. The CDR3 consists of 15 residues. Germline V CDR1 and CDR2: SGHDN, FVKESK. The V and J ends lost 5 bases and 10 bases, in that order; junction bases with no gene match: 9. Here the CDR3 reads CASSGDRVGSSPLHF. The CDR3 DNA reads as TGTGCCAGCAGCGGGGACAGGGTTGGATCCTCACCCCTCCACTTT.

This clonotype has at least ten counts. CDR3 loop: CSVGKGAGNEQFF. CDR3 sequence (DNA): TGCAGCGTTGGGAAGGGGGCTGGGAATGAGCAGTTCTTC. The chain employs TRBV29-1 and TRBJ2-1, with TRBD1 matching 7 bases. J gave up 7 bases and V 4 bases, and 7 bases lay outside the gene matches. The CDR3 is 13 residues long. Per germline, CDR1 SQVTM and CDR2 ANQGSEA.

V and J are TRBV6-5 and TRBJ1-4, with a possible D match to TRBD1 (5 bases). The CDR3 length is 13 residues. Deletions cut 4 bases from V and 5 bases from J, with 8 bases between. Germline CDR1 and CDR2: MNHEY and SVGAGI. CDR3 amino acids: CASSWGVNEKLFF. The CDR3 DNA sequence: TGTGCCAGCAGTTGGGGCGTCAATGAAAAACTGTTTTTT.

The chain has TRBV7-6 and TRBJ2-3; D might be TRBD2 (6 bases). There are 17 residues in the CDR3. The V end was cut by 5 bases, the J end by 1 base, with 19 bases between. CDR1 is SGHVS, CDR2 FNYEAQ, per germline. CDR3: CASSPKMREFGTDTQYF. The DNA for the CDR3 is TGTGCCAGCAGCCCAAAGATGCGGGAATTTGGCACAGATACGCAGTATTTT.

This clonotype was recorded at least ten times. V and J are TRBV7-2 and TRBJ2-7, with TRBD2 matching over 11 bases. Germline lookup yields CDR1 SGHTA and CDR2 FQGNSA. V shed 1 base, J shed 4 bases, and the junction held 3 bases outside the gene matches. CDR3 length: 15 amino acids. The CDR3 region has the DNA TGTGCCAGCAGCTTAGAGCCTAGCGGGAGGTACGAGCAGTACTTC. Translated, it gives CASSLEPSGRYEQYF.

This chain uses TRBV4-3 with TRBJ2-2; 7 bases map to TRBD1. Germline V lookup: CDR1 LGHNA, CDR2 YSLEER. The length of the CDR3 is 14 residues. Trimming cost V 0 bases and J 6 bases; bases outside gene matches: 1. CDR3 amino acids: CASSQDTGAGELFF. The CDR3 coding sequence is TGCGCCAGCAGCCAAGATACAGGGGCCGGGGAGCTGTTTTTT.

This clonotype was recorded a few times. V gene TRBV7-2 combines with J gene TRBJ2-7; TRBD2 agrees at 9 bases. This CDR3 region has 17 residues. Trimming took 5 bases from V and 1 from J; bases not matched to a gene: 12. The germline CDR1 and CDR2 sequences are SGHTA and FQGNSA. The CDR3 spells CASSNSGTSPNSYEQYF. The CDR3 bases are TGTGCCAGCAGCAATAGCGGGACTAGCCCAAATTCCTACGAGCAGTACTTC.

This clonotype has a single count. The V and J genes are TRBV29-1 and TRBJ1-2, with D possibly being TRBD1 (5 bases). With 0 bases removed from V and 5 bases from J, the gap between germline ends came to 10 bases. The CDR3 has 13 amino acids. The germline V gene encodes CDR1 SQVTM and CDR2 ANQGSEA. The CDR3 DNA reads as TGCAGCGTTGAAGAATTGGCAGGGTATGGCTACACCTTC. It yields the protein CSVEELAGYGYTF.

With respect to this clonotype: Being one base from a much bigger clone, this may be a read error. The chain uses TRBV12-3 or TRBV12-4 and TRBJ2-3; 12 bases agree with TRBD2. The CDR3 totals 19 residues. The CDR3 region is CTSSLADGLAGRSTDTQYF. The CDR3 DNA reads as TGTACCAGCAGTTTGGCGGATGGACTAGCGGGGCGTAGCACAGATACGCAGTATTTT.

A few counts support this clonotype. This chain links TRBV5-1 with TRBJ2-7; 7 positions agree with TRBD1. CDR3 length: 15 amino acids. The ends lost 1 base at V and 0 bases at J; junction bases unmatched: 4. Germline CDR1 SGHRS, CDR2 YFSETQ. The CDR3: CASSLRTGDSYEQYF. The CDR3 DNA sequence: TGCGCCAGCAGCTTGAGGACAGGCGACTCCTACGAGCAGTACTTC. The full variable domain, rest sourced from reference TRBV5-1 and TRBJ2-7, is KAGVTQTPRYLIKTRGQQVTLSCSPISGHRSVSWYQQTPGQGLQFLFEYFSETQRNKGNFPGRFSGRQFSNSRSEMNVSTLELGDSALYLCASSLRTGDSYEQYFGPGTRLTVT.

At least ten counts were recorded for this clonotype. V usage is TRBV15 and J usage is TRBJ2-3; 9 nucleotides agree with TRBD2. With 0 bases clipped from V and 6 bases from J, the junction kept 7 bases outside the gene matches. This CDR3 comprises 16 residues. Germline V gene sequence: CDR1 LNHNV, CDR2 YYDKDF (reference sequence). The CDR3 here is CATSRESGGREDTQYF. In DNA form, the CDR3 reads TGTGCCACCAGCAGAGAGTCTGGCGGGAGGGAGGATACGCAGTATTTT.

This clonotype was seen more than once but under ten times. In nucleotides, the CDR3 is TGTGCCAGCAGTTTGTCGGTAGCGAGGCAAGAGACCCAGTACTTC. Amino acids: CASSLSVARQETQYF. This chain joins TRBV12-3 or TRBV12-4 and TRBJ2-5, with a possible D match to TRBD2 (5 bases). Trimming took 3 bases from V and 2 from J, leaving 13 bases between them. The CDR3 extends over 15 amino acids.

The chain joins TRBV7-3 to TRBJ2-1; D may be TRBD2 (6 bases). V lost 5 bases and J lost 12, with 20 bases in between. CDR1 and CDR2 (germline): SGHTA, FQGTGA. The length of the CDR3 is 14 residues. The DNA of the CDR3 is TGTGCCAGCAGCCTGACTAGGTCCGTCGATCGGCAGTTCTTC. Translating gives CASSLTRSVDRQFF.

This clonotype has only a few counts. The chain employs TRBV21-1 and TRBJ2-1; the table's D call of TRBD2 was not tested on the DNA. TRBV21-1 is recorded as a pseudogene. CDR3 length: 17 residues. In nucleotides, the CDR3 is TGTGCCAGCAGCAAAGTTAGCGGAAAAAGCTCCTACAATGAGCAGTTCTTC. It codes for CASSKVSGKSSYNEQFF.

The chain is built from TRBV4-1 and TRBJ2-5, with D possibly matching TRBD2 (5 bases). The V gene's germline CDR1 is MGHRA and CDR2 YSYEKL. This CDR3 has 14 residues. The V gene lost 1 base and the J gene lost 5 bases, with 11 bases spanning the gap. CDR3 loop: CASSQVQTGETQYF. The CDR3 coding sequence is TGCGCCAGCAGCCAAGTACAGACGGGGGAGACCCAGTACTTC.